This is a list of T cell receptor beta chains from one sample in a study of T cell changes during pregnancy in multiple sclerosis. Measured with immunoSEQ multiplex PCR; TCRdb has only the in-frame clones, and not every one. The table lists tens of thousands of clones, roughly 92% of them singletons. Sample: CD8+ T cells from peripheral blood mononuclear cells, taken in the third trimester of pregnancy. The receptors were gathered from a female donor with multiple sclerosis, enrolled in a pregnancy study. The conserved cysteine and the conserved F or W are not part of the CDR3 here.

V gene: TRBV28
J gene: TRBJ2-1
CDR3 protein: ASSLVQRGQTYNEQF

V gene: TRBV5-1
J gene: TRBJ2-5
CDR3 protein: ASSLGGSQY

V gene: TRBV7-8
J gene: TRBJ2-6
CDR3 protein: ASSSQESGANVLT

V gene: TRBV29-1
J gene: TRBJ1-1
CDR3 protein: SVEIVGLPA

V gene: TRBV9
J gene: TRBJ2-7
CDR3 protein: ASNAIPLGLAVEEQY

V gene: TRBV27
J gene: TRBJ1-1
CDR3 protein: ASRLQGMNTEAF

V gene: TRBV7-6
J gene: TRBJ2-7
CDR3 protein: ASSPLDNYEQY

V gene: TRBV15
J gene: TRBJ2-1
CDR3 protein: ATSRDLGSGSYNEQF

V gene: TRBV30
J gene: TRBJ2-7
CDR3 protein: AWSRDRGTGEQY

V gene: TRBV12-5
J gene: TRBJ1-5
CDR3 protein: ASGLVLGGGNQPQH

V gene: TRBV5-1
J gene: TRBJ1-2
CDR3 protein: ASSLGQGGDYGYT

V gene: TRBV19
J gene: TRBJ1-1
CDR3 protein: ASNWGETSPTEAF

V gene: TRBV19
J gene: TRBJ2-1
CDR3 protein: ASTLNNEQF

V gene: TRBV2
J gene: TRBJ1-5
CDR3 protein: ASSYSGVPGQPQH

V gene: TRBV30
J gene: TRBJ1-5
CDR3 protein: AWSRQGAHSNQPQH

V gene: TRBV28
J gene: TRBJ2-7
CDR3 protein: ASSFRGGRYEQY

V gene: TRBV25-1
J gene: TRBJ2-2
CDR3 protein: ASSESDTGELF

V gene: TRBV7-9
J gene: TRBJ2-1
CDR3 protein: ASSWTDSVQGYNEQF

V gene: TRBV28
J gene: TRBJ2-3
CDR3 protein: ASSPTGLAAITDTQY

V gene: TRBV27
J gene: TRBJ2-7
CDR3 protein: ASSIQGARNEQY

V gene: TRBV12-5
J gene: TRBJ2-1
CDR3 protein: ASAFTGTYNEQF

V gene: TRBV28
J gene: TRBJ2-7
CDR3 protein: ASTQVAYEQY

V gene: TRBV4-1
J gene: TRBJ2-1
CDR3 protein: ASSQARLSSYNEQF

V gene: TRBV7-9
J gene: TRBJ2-5
CDR3 protein: ASSIGTSGRKETQY

V gene: TRBV7-8
J gene: TRBJ1-3
CDR3 protein: ASSRPGDTIY

V gene: TRBV15
J gene: TRBJ2-1
CDR3 protein: ATSNTGTGNNEQF

V gene: TRBV7-9
J gene: TRBJ2-1
CDR3 protein: ASSLSGSYNEQF

V gene: TRBV30
J gene: TRBJ1-1
CDR3 protein: AWMGGVAMNTEAF

V gene: TRBV13
J gene: TRBJ2-7
CDR3 protein: ASSLTSGEQY

V gene: TRBV6-5
J gene: TRBJ1-2
CDR3 protein: ASSYGQNNYGYT

V gene: TRBV7-9
J gene: TRBJ2-2
CDR3 protein: ASSPVFGTGNTGELF

V gene: TRBV14
J gene: TRBJ2-7
CDR3 protein: ASSHPASGGTYEQY

V gene: TRBV27
J gene: TRBJ1-1
CDR3 protein: ASSLSDRGNTEAF